In its sample, the clone carrying this T cell receptor beta chain was seen once. The data originate from a study of blood T cell repertoires in COVID-19. Germline V CDR1 and CDR2: MNHEY, SMNVEV (reference sequence). There are 14 residues in the CDR3. Trimming shortened V by 3 bases and J by 0 bases, and 7 bases separated the two germline ends. Data came from immunoSEQ multiplex PCR; TCRdb stores just in-frame clones and leaves some out. The table records 310,000 or so clones, 70% to 90% of them present only once. What was sequenced was peripheral blood. The genes are TRBV27 and TRBJ2-3, with unresolved D. This clonotype was sampled from a woman between 45 and 60 years old with active or convalescent COVID-19. The DNA for the CDR3 is TGTGCCAGCAGTTTGTATGTCAGCACAGATACGCAGTATTTT. It is translated as CASSLYVSTDTQYF.